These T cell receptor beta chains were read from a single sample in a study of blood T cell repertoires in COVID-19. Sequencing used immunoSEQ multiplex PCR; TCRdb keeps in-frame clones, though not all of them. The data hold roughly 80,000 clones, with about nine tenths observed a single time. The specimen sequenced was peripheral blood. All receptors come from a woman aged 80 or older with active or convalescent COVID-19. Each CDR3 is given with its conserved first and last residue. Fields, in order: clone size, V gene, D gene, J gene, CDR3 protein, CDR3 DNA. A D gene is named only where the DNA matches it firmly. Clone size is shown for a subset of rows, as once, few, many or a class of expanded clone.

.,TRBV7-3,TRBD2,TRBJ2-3,CASSPMSGGAPDTQYF,TGTGCCAGCAGCCCGATGAGCGGGGGGGCCCCAGATACGCAGTATTTT
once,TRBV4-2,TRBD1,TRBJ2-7,CASSQVGQGAYEQYF,TGTGCCAGCAGCCAAGTGGGACAGGGGGCCTACGAGCAGTACTTC
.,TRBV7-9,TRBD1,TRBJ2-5,CASSQGQRQETQYF,TGTGCCAGCAGCCAGGGACAGCGCCAAGAGACCCAGTACTTC
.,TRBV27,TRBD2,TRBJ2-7,CASSRGLAGGPYEQYF,TGTGCCAGCAGCCGCGGACTAGCGGGGGGGCCGTACGAGCAGTACTTC
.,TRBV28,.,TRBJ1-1,CASSVLQEKAFF,TGTGCCAGCAGTGTATTACAGGAAAAAGCTTTCTTT
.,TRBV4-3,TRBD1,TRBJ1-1,CASSPGTGNTEAFF,TGCGCCAGCAGCCCCGGGACAGGAAACACTGAAGCTTTCTTT
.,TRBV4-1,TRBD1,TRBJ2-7,CASSLKQGAYEQYF,TGCGCCAGCAGCCTGAAGCAGGGGGCCTACGAGCAGTACTTC
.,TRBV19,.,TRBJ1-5,CASSITRGNGNQPQHF,TGTGCCAGTAGTATAACCCGGGGGAATGGCAATCAGCCCCAGCATTTT
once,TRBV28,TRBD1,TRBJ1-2,CASRPTGGNYGYTF,TGTGCCAGCAGACCGACAGGGGGAAACTATGGCTACACCTTC
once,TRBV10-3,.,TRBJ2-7,CAISMADSSSYEQYF,TGTGCCATCAGTATGGCTGACTCCAGCTCCTACGAGCAGTACTTC
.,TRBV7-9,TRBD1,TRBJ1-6,CASSSTGTAPLLPLHF,TGTGCCAGCAGCTCAACTGGGACAGCCCCCCTGTTGCCCCTCCACTTT
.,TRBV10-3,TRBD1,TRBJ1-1,CAIRGQGGGTEAFF,TGTGCCATCAGAGGACAGGGCGGAGGCACTGAAGCTTTCTTT
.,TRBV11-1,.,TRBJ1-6,CASSFPGNSPLHF,TGTGCCAGCAGCTTCCCAGGAAATTCACCCCTCCACTTT
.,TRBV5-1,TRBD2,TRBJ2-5,CASSFLAVRIETQYF,TGCGCCAGCAGCTTTCTAGCGGTAAGGATAGAGACCCAGTACTTC
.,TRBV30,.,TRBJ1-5,CAWSIWGDQPQHF,TGTGCCTGGAGTATATGGGGGGATCAGCCCCAGCATTTT
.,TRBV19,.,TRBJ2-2,CASSRPSTGWELFF,TGTGCCAGTAGTCGACCTTCAACGGGGTGGGAGCTGTTTTTT
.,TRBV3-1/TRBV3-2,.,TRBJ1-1,CASSRTARNTEAFF,TGTGCCAGCAGCAGGACAGCTAGGAACACTGAAGCTTTCTTT
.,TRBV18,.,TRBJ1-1,CASSKVDSLNTEAFF,TGTGCCAGCTCAAAAGTGGACAGCTTGAACACTGAAGCTTTCTTT
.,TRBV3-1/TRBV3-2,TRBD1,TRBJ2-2,CASSQNRGLGGELFF,TGTGCCAGCAGCCAAAACAGGGGGCTCGGCGGGGAGCTGTTTTTT
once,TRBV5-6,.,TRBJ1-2,CASSTGQLLNYGYTF,TGTGCCAGCAGCACAGGACAGTTACTAAACTATGGCTACACCTTC
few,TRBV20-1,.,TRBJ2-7,CSAPTTYEQYF,TGCAGTGCTCCGACGACTTACGAGCAGTACTTC
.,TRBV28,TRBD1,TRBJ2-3,CASSFRGGLAGTQYF,TGTGCCAGCAGTTTTAGAGGGGGCCTAGCAGGTACGCAGTATTTT
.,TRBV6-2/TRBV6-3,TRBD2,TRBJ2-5,CASSLARLAGRQETQYF,TGTGCCAGCAGCCTTGCAAGACTAGCGGGGAGACAAGAGACCCAGTACTTC
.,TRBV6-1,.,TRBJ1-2,CASSEAGGSYGYTF,TGTGCCAGCAGTGAAGCGGGAGGCAGCTATGGCTACACCTTC
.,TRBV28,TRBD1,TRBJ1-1,CASSSAGTEFVAFF,TGTGCCAGCAGTTCCGCCGGGACAGAGTTTGTAGCTTTCTTT
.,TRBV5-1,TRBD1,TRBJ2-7,CASSGGGQGDLYEQYF,TGCGCCAGCAGCGGAGGGGGACAGGGGGACCTCTACGAGCAGTACTTC
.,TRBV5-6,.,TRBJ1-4,CASSPFNEKLFF,TGTGCCAGCAGCCCATTTAATGAAAAACTGTTTTTT
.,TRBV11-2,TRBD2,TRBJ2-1,CASSLVLAGGPSYNEQFF,TGTGCCAGCAGCTTAGTGCTAGCGGGGGGGCCATCCTACAATGAGCAGTTCTTC
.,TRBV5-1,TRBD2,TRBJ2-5,CASSAGGTHRSVETQYF,TGCGCCAGCAGCGCGGGGGGAACCCACAGATCGGTTGAGACCCAGTACTTC
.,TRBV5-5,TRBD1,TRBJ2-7,CASSFHPGTGSSYEQYF,TGTGCCAGCAGCTTCCACCCGGGGACAGGGAGCTCCTACGAGCAGTACTTC
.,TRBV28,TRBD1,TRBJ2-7,CASSSYQDRGTYEQYF,TGTGCCAGCAGTTCATACCAGGACAGGGGAACCTACGAGCAGTACTTC
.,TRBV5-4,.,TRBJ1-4,CASSRPGPEDEKLFF,TGTGCCAGCAGCCGGCCCGGCCCGGAGGACGAAAAACTGTTTTTT
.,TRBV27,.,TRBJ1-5,CASRRTAYQPQHF,TGTGCCAGCAGGCGGACAGCATATCAGCCCCAGCATTTT
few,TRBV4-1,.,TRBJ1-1,CASSQDQRVVFF,TGCGCCAGCAGCCAAGATCAACGGGTGGTTTTCTTT
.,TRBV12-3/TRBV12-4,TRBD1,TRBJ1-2,CASSGQGDYGYTF,TGTGCCAGCAGCGGACAGGGAGACTATGGCTACACCTTC
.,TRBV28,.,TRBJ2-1,CASRPAGQTYNEQFF,TGTGCCAGCAGGCCGGCAGGGCAGACCTACAATGAGCAGTTCTTC